Listed here are 28 T cell receptor beta chains from one sample, sequenced in a study of shared clonotypes between healthy human individuals. CD45RO-negative cells were positively selected for CCR7, leaving out terminally differentiated effector memory CD45RA+ cells. Here immunoSEQ multiplex PCR was the method, and the copy in TCRdb shows in-frame clones only, minus some. There are approximately 1.9 million clones in the sample; around 93% occur only once, and about 1.7% lies in the top ten. Sequenced material: naive CD8+ T cells from PBMCs. Every receptor here comes from a man aged 18 to 30 in good health. Some clones in this sample may be carry-over from other donors' samples.

V and J are TRBV11-2 and TRBJ2-1, with 7 bases matching TRBD2. Per the germline V gene, CDR1 is SGHAT and CDR2 is FQNNGV. V shed 4 bases, J shed 4 bases, and the junction held 7 bases outside the gene matches. The CDR3 is made up of 15 amino acids. The CDR3 here is CASSSEAGLYNEQFF. The CDR3 nucleotides read TGTGCCAGCAGCTCTGAAGCGGGGTTGTACAATGAGCAGTTCTTC.

To note about this clone: Different DNA sequences within this sample yield the same CDR3. The chain uses TRBV28 and TRBJ2-7; D gene ambiguous. The CDR3 runs 11 residues. The V gene's germline CDR1 is MDHEN and CDR2 SYDVKM. The V end lost 6 bases, the J end lost 4 bases, and 7 bases lay between the germline ends. The CDR3 coding sequence is TGTGCCAGCAGCTCCGGTTACGAGCAGTACTTC. As protein: CASSSGYEQYF.

V gene TRBV9 combines with J gene TRBJ2-2; 10 bases match TRBD1. Germline assignment: CDR1 SGDLS and CDR2 YYNGEE. J gave up 8 bases and V 4 bases, and 5 bases lay outside the gene matches. The CDR3 contains 14 residues. CDR3 sequence: CASSLTGGAGELFF. The CDR3 DNA reads TGTGCCAGCAGCCTGACAGGGGGCGCGGGGGAGCTGTTTTTT.

This chain connects TRBV2 to TRBJ1-1; TRBD1 matches 7 bases. The germline gives CDR1 SNHLY, CDR2 FYNNEI. With 3 bases clipped from V and 0 bases from J, the junction kept 10 bases outside the gene matches. The CDR3 loop spans 17 amino acids. CDR3 coding DNA: TGTGCCAGCAGTGACGCCCCGGGACAGAGAATGAACACTGAAGCTTTCTTT. Amino acids: CASSDAPGQRMNTEAFF.

The chain carries TRBV7-9 and TRBJ2-7; D unclear. There are 12 residues in the CDR3. Germline values: CDR1 SEHNR, CDR2 FQNEAQ (reference sequence). V was shortened by 7 bases and J by 6 bases, with 13 bases between the two germline ends. CDR3 sequence reads: CASNMGPLEQYF. The DNA of the CDR3 is TGTGCCAGCAACATGGGCCCCCTCGAGCAGTACTTC. The full variable domain, with the rest looked up from reference TRBV7-9 and TRBJ2-7, is DTGVSQNPRHKITKRGQNVTFRCDPISEHNRLYWYRQTLGQGPEFLTYFQNEAQLEKSRLLSDRFSAERPKGSFSTLEIQRTEQGDSAMYLCASNMGPLEQYFGPGTRLTVT.

The chain recombines TRBV18 with TRBJ2-7; D is undetermined. V lost 4 bases, J lost 0 bases, and 7 bases lay in between. The CDR3 is made up of 13 amino acids. CDR1 and CDR2 from the germline V gene are KGHSH and LQKENI. DNA for the CDR3: TGTGCCAGCTCACATCAGGTCTCCTACGAGCAGTACTTC. This codes for CASSHQVSYEQYF.

The sample holds a few counts of this clone. Other DNA sequences from this sample encode an identical CDR3 as well. The chain joins TRBV11-2 to TRBJ1-1; a weak D match, TRBD1 (5 bases). Looked up from germline, CDR1 is SGHAT and CDR2 is FQNNGV. Trimming removed 3 bases from V and 2 bases from J, with 7 bases in between. This CDR3 has 13 residues. The CDR3: CASSLTANTEAFF. The CDR3 nucleotides are TGTGCCAGCAGCTTGACAGCCAACACTGAAGCTTTCTTT.

The chain employs TRBV27 and TRBJ1-2; D gene unclear. There are 15 residues in the CDR3. Trimming pared 4 bases from V and 5 bases from J, leaving 17 bases between. CDR1 and CDR2 from the germline V gene are MNHEY and SMNVEV (reference sequence). The CDR3 loop is CASSSSFSAIYGYTF. CDR3 sequence (DNA): TGTGCCAGCAGTTCCTCATTCTCTGCGATATATGGCTACACCTTC.

The table lists this clone with a count of one. The CDR3 DNA sequence: TGTGCCAGCAGCCGGGACAGGGAGGTTCGTGGCTACACCTTC. Protein product: CASSRDREVRGYTF. This chain joins TRBV27 and TRBJ1-2, with TRBD1 matching over 9 bases. CDR1 is MNHEY and CDR2 is SMNVEV in the germline V gene (reference sequence). The CDR3 extends over 14 amino acids. The V segment lost 6 bases and the J segment 7 bases; nucleotides outside the gene matches: 9.

The CDR3 sequence: CATRAGGNYEQYF. The DNA for the CDR3 is TGTGCCACCAGGGCGGGGGGCAACTACGAGCAGTACTTC. V and J are TRBV15 and TRBJ2-7, with 8 nucleotides matching TRBD2. V was pared by 6 bases and J by 3 bases, with 4 bases of the junction left unmatched. Germline CDR1 reads LNHNV; CDR2 reads YYDKDF (reference sequence). This CDR3 is built from 13 residues.

The chain uses TRBV5-8 and TRBJ2-1, with D uncertain. Germline loops: CDR1 SGHTS, CDR2 YDEGEE. This CDR3 comprises 13 residues. Trimming cost V 0 bases and J 6 bases, with 7 bases left between them. CDR3 DNA sequence: TGTGCCAGCAGCTTGGGATTCATCAATGAGCAGTTCTTC. Its protein is CASSLGFINEQFF. The variable domain in full, with the rest retrieved from reference TRBV5-8 and TRBJ2-1, is EAGVTQSPTHLIKTRGQQATLRCSPISGHTSVYWYQQALGLGLQFLLWYDEGEERNRGNFPPRFSGRQFPNYSSELNVNALELEDSALYLCASSLGFINEQFFGPGTRLTVL.

The gene calls are TRBV6-5 and TRBJ2-1; tentatively, D is TRBD1 (5 bases). The CDR3 is 11 amino acids. Trimming pared 7 bases from V and 10 bases from J, leaving 11 bases between. The germline V gene has CDR1 MNHEY and CDR2 SVGAGI. CDR3 sequence reads: CASTHQGEQFF. CDR3 DNA: TGTGCCAGCACCCACCAGGGCGAGCAGTTCTTC.

On this clone: The same CDR3 can be traced to other DNA sequences in this sample. The chain uses TRBV7-9 and TRBJ2-7, with D perhaps TRBD2 (5 bases). CDR1 is SEHNR and CDR2 is FQNEAQ in the germline V gene (reference sequence). The V and J ends lost 5 bases and 1 base respectively, with 9 bases between them. The CDR3 loop spans 13 amino acids. In DNA, the CDR3 is TGTGCCAGCAGCCCCGGGATTTCCTACGAGCAGTACTTC. It codes for CASSPGISYEQYF.

This clone was observed a single time. V usage is TRBV27 and J usage is TRBJ2-1; D unclear. Germline V gene lookup returns CDR1 MNHEY and CDR2 SMNVEV (reference sequence). CDR3 size: 13 residues. The V and J ends lost 1 base and 8 bases respectively, with 9 bases between them. The CDR3 DNA reads as TGTGCCAGCAGTTTATATCCAAGCCATGAGCAGTTCTTC. It translates to CASSLYPSHEQFF.

This chain connects TRBV6-5 to TRBJ2-7; 7 bases agree with TRBD1. J lost 2 bases, V lost 2 bases, and 3 bases had no gene match. The CDR3 runs to 14 residues. From germline, CDR1 is MNHEY and CDR2 SVGAGI. The CDR3 region is CASSYHRGPYEQYF. CDR3 DNA: TGTGCCAGCAGTTACCACAGGGGACCCTACGAGCAGTACTTC.

The chain recombines TRBV7-9 with TRBJ2-5, with 9 bases fitting TRBD2. After removal of 2 bases from V and 4 bases from J, the junction contained 5 bases not matched to a gene. The CDR3 is 15 amino acids. Germline CDR1 reads SEHNR; CDR2 reads FQNEAQ (reference sequence). CDR3 nucleotide sequence: TGTGCCAGCAGCTTAATCGTAGCGGGAGTAGAGACCCAGTACTTC. Protein product: CASSLIVAGVETQYF.

The sample holds a few counts of this clone. This rearrangement joins TRBV6-1 to TRBJ1-5; D not resolved. CDR1 and CDR2 (germline): MNHNS, SASEGT. The CDR3 contains 15 residues. Deletions cut 2 bases from V and 6 bases from J, with 14 bases between. The CDR3 spells CASSESRFLGQPQHF. CDR3 bases: TGTGCCAGCAGTGAAAGCAGGTTCTTGGGTCAGCCCCAGCATTTT.

V gene TRBV11-1 combines with J gene TRBJ2-7; D gene ambiguous. V lost 5 bases and J 0 bases, leaving 8 bases between the germline ends. The CDR3 is 13 residues long. Germline CDR1 and CDR2: SGHAT and FQDESV (reference sequence). CDR3 nucleotide sequence: TGTGCCAGCAGCGTAACAGTCTCCTACGAGCAGTACTTC. Amino acids: CASSVTVSYEQYF.

The V gene is TRBV27, the J gene TRBJ2-1; 11 bases align to TRBD2. Germline V gives CDR1 MNHEY, CDR2 SMNVEV (reference sequence). The J segment lost 6 bases and the V segment lost 1 base, leaving 2 bases of the junction unmatched. CDR3 length: 15 amino acids. CDR3 region: CASSLLAGGVNEQFF. The CDR3 DNA reads as TGTGCCAGCAGTTTATTAGCGGGAGGGGTCAATGAGCAGTTCTTC.

About this clone: At one boundary the junction diverges from the germline segment, which might be a read error. The chain has TRBV5-4 and TRBJ2-7, with 7 bases that match TRBD2. The CDR3 extends over 11 amino acids. The germline gives CDR1 SGHNT, CDR2 YYREEE (reference sequence). CDR3 residues: CASSFGRERTF. The CDR3 coding sequence is TGTGCCAGCAGCTTCGGGCGGGAGAGGACTTTC.

The chain couples TRBV7-2 to TRBJ2-3, with 10 bases that match TRBD2. From germline, CDR1 is SGHTA and CDR2 FQGNSA. J lost 2 bases, V lost 5 bases, and 4 bases had no gene match. The CDR3 runs to 15 residues. CDR3 amino acids: CASSTGLAVTDTQYF. CDR3 sequence (DNA): TGTGCCAGCAGCACTGGACTAGCGGTCACAGATACGCAGTATTTT. Full variable domain (remainder filled in from reference TRBV7-2 and TRBJ2-3): GAGVSQSPSNKVTEKGKDVELRCDPISGHTALYWYRQSLGQGLEFLIYFQGNSAPDKSGLPSDRFSAERTGGSVSTLTIQRTQQEDSAVYLCASSTGLAVTDTQYFGPGTRLTVL.

For this clone: The same CDR3 also results from other DNA sequences found in this sample. The V gene is TRBV27, the J gene TRBJ2-4, with 7 bases identical to TRBD2. CDR1 MNHEY and CDR2 SMNVEV come from the germline V gene (reference sequence). The CDR3 consists of 15 residues. Germline trimming cut 3 bases from V and 1 base from J; bases unmatched to any gene: 3. This CDR3 reads CASSFRGGAKNIQYF. As DNA, the CDR3 is TGTGCCAGCAGTTTCCGGGGAGGGGCCAAAAACATTCAGTACTTC.

The chain uses TRBV11-2 and TRBJ2-3, with unresolved D. CDR1 and CDR2 (germline): SGHAT, FQNNGV. There are 13 residues in the CDR3. The germline V and J ends were trimmed by 3 bases and 5 bases, with 9 bases remaining between them. The CDR3 nucleotides are TGTGCCAGCAGCTTTTTGCGGATAGATACGCAGTATTTT. Translating it yields CASSFLRIDTQYF.

The gene calls are TRBV5-4 and TRBJ2-1; TRBD1 agrees at 8 bases. V lost 4 bases, J lost 8 bases, and 5 bases stayed unmatched. From germline, CDR1 is SGHNT and CDR2 YYREEE (reference sequence). This CDR3 region has 13 residues. The CDR3 reads CASSTDRADEQFF. As DNA, the CDR3 is TGTGCCAGCAGCACGGACAGGGCCGATGAGCAGTTCTTC. Filled out from reference TRBV5-4 and TRBJ2-1, the complete variable domain reads ETGVTQSPTHLIKTRGQQVTLRCSSQSGHNTVSWYQQALGQGPQFIFQYYREEENGRGNFPPRFSGLQFPNYSSELNVNALELDDSALYLCASSTDRADEQFFGPGTRLTVL.

This clone showed up just once. The chain has TRBV10-3 and TRBJ2-7, with TRBD1 matching over 7 bases. Losses at the gene ends were 6 bases for V and 6 bases for J; bases not matched to a gene: 5. Germline-derived CDR1 and CDR2 are ENHRY and SYGVKD. CDR3 length: 12 residues. The CDR3 DNA follows: TGTGCCATCAGAACAGGGGTAAGCGAGCAGTACTTC. It codes for CAIRTGVSEQYF.

The V and J genes are TRBV28 and TRBJ1-6; D is possibly TRBD1 (5 bases). The CDR3 loop spans 16 amino acids. V shed 5 bases and J shed 4 bases, with 15 bases lying between them. Per the germline V gene, CDR1 is MDHEN and CDR2 is SYDVKM. In DNA, the CDR3 is TGTGCCAGCAGTCCTTTAGGGGCAGGATATAATTCACCCCTCCACTTT. Translation gives CASSPLGAGYNSPLHF.

This chain uses TRBV4-1 with TRBJ1-2; the match to TRBD1 covers 10 bases. The CDR3 consists of 19 residues. The V segment lost 7 bases and the J segment 4 bases; nucleotides outside the gene matches: 21. Germline lookup yields CDR1 MGHRA and CDR2 YSYEKL. DNA of the CDR3: TGCGCCAGCACACAAGATCTGGGGACAGGGGTCGGTCATGGCTATGGCTACACCTTC. Translating gives CASTQDLGTGVGHGYGYTF.

The rearrangement joins TRBV2 to TRBJ2-1, with 10 bases matching TRBD2. This CDR3 spans 14 amino acids. V trimming: 8 bases; J trimming: 9 bases; junction bases outside the gene matches: 10. CDR1 is SNHLY and CDR2 is FYNNEI in the germline V gene. As DNA, the CDR3 is TGTGCCAGCCTAAAGCGGGAGGGCCATATTGAGCAGTTCTTC. It yields the protein CASLKREGHIEQFF. The complete variable domain, with remaining parts taken from reference TRBV2 and TRBJ2-1, reads EPEVTQTPSHQVTQMGQEVILRCVPISNHLYFYWYRQILGQKVEFLVSFYNNEISEKSEIFDDQFSVERPDGSNFTLKIRSTKLEDSAMYFCASLKREGHIEQFFGPGTRLTVL.